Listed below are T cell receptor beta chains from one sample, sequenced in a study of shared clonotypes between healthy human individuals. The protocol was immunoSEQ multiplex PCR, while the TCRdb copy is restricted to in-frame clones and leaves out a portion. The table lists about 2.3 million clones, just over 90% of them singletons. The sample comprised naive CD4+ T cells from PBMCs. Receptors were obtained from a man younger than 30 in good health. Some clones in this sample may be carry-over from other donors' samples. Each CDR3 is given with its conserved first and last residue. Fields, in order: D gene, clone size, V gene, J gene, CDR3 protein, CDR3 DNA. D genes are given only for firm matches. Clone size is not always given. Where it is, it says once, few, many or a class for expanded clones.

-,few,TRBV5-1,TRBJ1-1,CASSQGTGTEAFF,TGCGCCAGCAGCCAGGGGACCGGAACTGAAGCTTTCTTT
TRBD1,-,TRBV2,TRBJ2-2,CASSQDTGGSTGELFF,TGTGCCAGCAGTCAAGATACAGGGGGCTCTACCGGGGAGCTGTTTTTT
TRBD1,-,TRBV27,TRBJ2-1,CASSYSNVGQGGNEQFF,TGTGCCAGCAGTTATTCGAACGTTGGACAGGGAGGCAATGAGCAGTTCTTC
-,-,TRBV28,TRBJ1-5,CASARRQGTSNQPQHF,TGTGCCAGCGCTCGGAGGCAGGGCACTAGCAATCAGCCCCAGCATTTT
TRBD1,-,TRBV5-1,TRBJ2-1,CASSLEQGVSEQFF,TGCGCCAGCAGCTTGGAACAGGGGGTAAGTGAGCAGTTCTTC
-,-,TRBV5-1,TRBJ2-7,CASRNQQGSPGAEQYF,TGCGCCAGCAGAAACCAACAGGGTTCGCCCGGGGCGGAGCAGTACTTC
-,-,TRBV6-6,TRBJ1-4,CASSYSNSGEKLFF,TGTGCCAGCAGTTACTCGAACAGCGGAGAAAAACTGTTTTTT
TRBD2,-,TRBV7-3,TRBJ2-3,CASGAGGPGDTQYF,TGTGCCAGCGGGGCGGGAGGGCCAGGGGATACGCAGTATTTT
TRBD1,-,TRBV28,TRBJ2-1,CASRGQGLSYNEQFF,TGTGCCAGCAGGGGACAGGGCCTCTCCTACAATGAGCAGTTCTTC
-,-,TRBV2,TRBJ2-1,CASSGQGGLSDEQFF,TGTGCCAGCAGTGGGCAGGGAGGCCTCTCGGATGAGCAGTTCTTC
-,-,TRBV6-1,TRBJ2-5,CASSEARARQETQYF,TGTGCCAGCAGTGAAGCGCGCGCCAGACAAGAGACCCAGTACTTC
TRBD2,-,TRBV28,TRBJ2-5,CASSRREGETQYF,TGTGCCAGCAGTCGGCGGGAGGGGGAGACCCAGTACTTC
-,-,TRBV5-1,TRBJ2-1,CASSSTPAAFGEQFF,TGCGCCAGCAGCTCTACACCGGCGGCCTTTGGGGAGCAGTTCTTC
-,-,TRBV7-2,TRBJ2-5,CASSLRGPETQYF,TGTGCCAGCAGCTTAAGGGGTCCAGAGACCCAGTACTTC
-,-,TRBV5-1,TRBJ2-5,CASSRGRTGAETQYF,TGCGCCAGCAGCCGCGGGAGGACAGGGGCGGAGACCCAGTACTTC
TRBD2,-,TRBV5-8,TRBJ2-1,CASSLTSGRYNEQFF,TGTGCCAGCAGCCTGACTAGCGGGAGGTACAATGAGCAGTTCTTC
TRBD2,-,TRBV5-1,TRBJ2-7,CASSLLIAGSYEQYF,TGCGCCAGCAGCCTGTTGATAGCGGGATCCTACGAGCAGTACTTC
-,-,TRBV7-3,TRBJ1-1,CASSLEGMNTEAFF,TGTGCCAGCAGCTTAGAAGGTATGAACACTGAAGCTTTCTTT
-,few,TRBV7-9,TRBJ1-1,CASSGNTEAFF,TGTGCCAGCAGCGGAAACACTGAAGCTTTCTTT
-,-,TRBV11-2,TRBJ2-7,CASSLAGPYEQYF,TGTGCCAGCAGCTTAGCGGGACCCTACGAGCAGTACTTC
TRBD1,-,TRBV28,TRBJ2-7,CASSFNRGYEQYF,TGTGCCAGCAGTTTTAACAGGGGTTACGAGCAGTACTTC
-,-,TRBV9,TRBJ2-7,CASSSSNWDYEQYF,TGTGCCAGCAGCTCCTCTAACTGGGACTACGAGCAGTACTTC
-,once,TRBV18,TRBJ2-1,CASSLITGNEQFF,TGTGCCAGCTCACTAATAACAGGGAATGAGCAGTTCTTC
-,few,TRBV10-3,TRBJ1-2,CAFNYGYTF,TGTGCCTTTAACTATGGCTACACCTTC
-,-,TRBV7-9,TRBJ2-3,CASSLGQPTDTQYF,TGTGCCAGCAGCTTAGGGCAGCCTACAGATACGCAGTATTTT
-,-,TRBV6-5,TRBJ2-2,CASSYSKGPAGELFF,TGTGCCAGCAGTTACTCGAAGGGGCCCGCCGGGGAGCTGTTTTTT
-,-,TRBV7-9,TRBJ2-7,CASSLRTLPDEQYF,TGTGCCAGCAGCTTACGGACTCTTCCTGACGAGCAGTACTTC
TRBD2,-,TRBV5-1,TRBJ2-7,CASSSSGSYEQYF,TGCGCCAGCAGTTCTAGCGGGAGCTACGAGCAGTACTTC
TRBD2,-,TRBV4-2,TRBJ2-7,CASSLGLAETYEQYF,TGTGCCAGCAGCCTCGGACTAGCGGAGACCTACGAGCAGTACTTC
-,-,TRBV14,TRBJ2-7,CASSIRTVGAPDQYF,TGTGCCAGCAGTATTCGAACCGTCGGGGCCCCGGATCAGTACTTC
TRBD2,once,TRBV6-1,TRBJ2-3,CASSGERDTDTQYF,TGTGCCAGCAGTGGCGAGCGGGACACAGATACGCAGTATTTT
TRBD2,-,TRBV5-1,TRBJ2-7,CASSLTAGVDEQYF,TGCGCCAGCAGCTTAACAGCGGGAGTAGACGAGCAGTACTTC
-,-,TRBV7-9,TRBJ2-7,CASSPVGSGFYEQYF,TGTGCCAGCAGCCCCGTGGGGTCAGGATTCTACGAGCAGTACTTC
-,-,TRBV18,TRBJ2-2,CASSPRDGGELFF,TGTGCCAGCTCACCACGGGACGGCGGGGAGCTGTTTTTT
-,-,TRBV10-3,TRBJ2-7,CAISARAEDEQYF,TGTGCCATCAGCGCGCGGGCGGAGGACGAGCAGTACTTC
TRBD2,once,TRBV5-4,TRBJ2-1,CASSLGSGRAAGNEQFF,TGTGCCAGCAGCTTGGGTAGCGGGAGGGCCGCGGGCAATGAGCAGTTCTTC
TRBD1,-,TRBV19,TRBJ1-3,CASSATGGRGNTIYF,TGTGCCAGTAGTGCGACAGGGGGCCGTGGAAACACCATATATTTT
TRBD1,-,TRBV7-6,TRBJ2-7,CASSPLGQGVYEQYF,TGTGCCAGCAGCCCACTTGGACAGGGGGTGTACGAGCAGTACTTC
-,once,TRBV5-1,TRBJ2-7,CASSWGHPQGYEQYF,TGCGCCAGCAGCTGGGGACATCCTCAAGGCTACGAGCAGTACTTC
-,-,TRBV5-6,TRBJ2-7,CASSPFLGPYEQYF,TGTGCCAGCAGCCCCTTCCTTGGGCCCTACGAGCAGTACTTC
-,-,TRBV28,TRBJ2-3,CASMLDYGSDTQYF,TGTGCCAGCATGCTGGACTATGGGTCAGATACGCAGTATTTT
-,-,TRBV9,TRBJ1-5,CASAGPGGPQHF,TGTGCCAGCGCGGGCCCCGGTGGGCCCCAGCATTTT